This TCR beta chain was observed in a study of blood T cells in healthy people across ages. Study-level information: Per every two T cells, about one barcoded beta molecule was captured by template switching. The study, taken as a whole, reports: Naive T cell percentage by flow cytometry tracked strongly with beta diversity.

Ten milliliters of peripheral blood were drawn from each donor. This CDR3 region has 16 residues. The germline V gene encodes CDR1 DFQATT and CDR2 SNEGSKA (reference sequence). Losses at the gene ends were 3 bases for V and 3 bases for J; bases not matched to a gene: 11. Remarks on this clonotype: Its antigen is as yet unknown.

The second PCR ran about 6 to 12 cycles with a sample-barcoded 5' primer and J-beta primers. TCRdb re-analysed the 5' RACE reads in MiXCR, keeping a single row per CDR3 protein. The table has approximately 600,000 distinct CDR3 sequences, 45% to 65% seen once. The rearrangement links TRBV20-1 to TRBJ2-4, with 7 bases lining up with TRBD1. Sequenced sample: blood. The sequence came from a man in his sixties in good health. This CDR3 reads CSARQLDRVDKNIQYF. DNA for the CDR3: TGCAGTGCTAGGCAGCTCGACAGGGTGGACAAAAACATTCAGTACTTC.